This TCR beta chain was captured in a study of cytomegalovirus exposure and HLA in healthy donors. Overall study results and limits: Most observed TCR sequences were rare, whereas some public TCRs were detected in many donors. A later analysis showed that HLA-associated TCR beta chains had undergone more clonal expansion than equally common others. A few V segments could not be told apart, such as TRBV6-2 and TRBV6-3, and were left out. When analyzed later, a missense DCLRE1C variant was found to be linked to TCR beta V- and J-gene trimming.

For this clone: No antigen is known for it.

Use of 60 Vbeta and 13 Jbeta primers characterized the PCR. TCRdb keeps only in-frame clones here, not all; method: immunoSEQ multiplex PCR. The repertoire holds 50,000 to 75,000 clones, with about 69% as singletons. This CDR3 has 14 amino acids. The V segment lost 4 bases and the J segment 8 bases; nucleotides outside the gene matches: 8. Germline V CDR1 and CDR2: PRHDT, FYEKMQ (reference sequence). The sample comprised PBMCs. The V gene is TRBV13, the J gene TRBJ1-1, with 9 positions matching TRBD1. The clonotype comes from a man aged 25 to 45 in good health and CMV-seropositive. CDR3 nucleotides: TGTGCCAGCAGCTCCTCGGACAGGGGCAGAGAAGCTTTCTTT. It translates to CASSSSDRGREAFF. Combining the CDR3 with reference TRBV13 and TRBJ1-1 gives the whole variable domain AAGVIQSPRHLIKEKRETATLKCYPIPRHDTVYWYQQGPGQDPQFLISFYEKMQSDKGSIPDRFSAQQFSDYHSELNMSSLELGDSALYFCASSSSDRGREAFFGQGTRLTVV.